The clone carrying this T cell receptor beta chain was recorded a few times. Its target is not known. This specimen comes from a study of naive and memory T cell subsets. Cells stained for CD3, CD4, CD8, CD45RA and CD27 were sorted into four subsets. Overall study findings and caveats: Gini index rose across naive, CM, EM and EMRA in CD4 and CD8. Possibly reflecting memory cells re-expressing CD45RA, a few larger clonotypes occurred in naive repertoires, especially CD8. TCR abundance followed a power law differing between naive and memory subsets.

The CDR3 covers 13 residues. Germline V lookup: CDR1 MGHDK, CDR2 SYGVNS. Trimming took 6 bases from V and 6 from J, leaving 13 bases between them. Both TRBC1 and TRBC2 were covered by a beta constant-region primer of two equimolar oligonucleotides. Ligated cDNA was amplified by four rounds of PCR with nested alpha and beta constant-region primers and SP2. The cDNA 3' end received a ligated single-stranded oligonucleotide carrying the SP2 primer and a 12-nucleotide UMI. TCRdb reanalysed the UMI-ligation and nested PCR reads using MiXCR and keeps one entry per CDR3 protein. The data contain some 110,000 distinct CDR3 sequences, roughly 14% of them singletons.

The receptor comes from a human donor in good health. The material sequenced was naive CD8+ T cells from blood. The chain links TRBV25-1 to TRBJ2-3, with no clear D. The CDR3 region is CASRSLYGDTQYF. In nucleotides, the CDR3 is TGTGCCAGCAGGTCTCTTTACGGCGATACGCAGTATTTT.